The present T cell receptor (beta chain) was sequenced within a study of T cell repertoires in aging, cancer and after chemotherapy. Rearranged V-D-J TRB sequences were amplified with a mixed TRB-A/B primer pool. Using its own MiXCR run on the multiplex PCR reads, TCRdb lists one record per CDR3 protein. The table shows 4,000 to 4,500 distinct CDR3 sequences, with 25% to 30% occurring only once. The template was genomic DNA from peripheral blood, not RNA. Study results and limitations: Lymphoid organ infiltration in hematological cancer patients may impair thymic emigration or peripheral T cell expansion.

To note about this clonotype: The antigen is unknown.

The V end was cut by 0 bases, the J end by 6 bases, with 9 bases between. The germline V gene encodes CDR1 SGHAT and CDR2 FQNNGV. CDR3 length equals 13 residues. The TCR was taken from a human donor with a blood cancer. The source material was blood. The chain uses TRBV11-2 and TRBJ2-7; D is perhaps TRBD1 or TRBD2 (5 bases each). CDR3 sequence (DNA): TGTGCCAGCAGCTTAGAACTGAGGGGCGAGCAGTACTTC. Its translation: CASSLELRGEQYF.